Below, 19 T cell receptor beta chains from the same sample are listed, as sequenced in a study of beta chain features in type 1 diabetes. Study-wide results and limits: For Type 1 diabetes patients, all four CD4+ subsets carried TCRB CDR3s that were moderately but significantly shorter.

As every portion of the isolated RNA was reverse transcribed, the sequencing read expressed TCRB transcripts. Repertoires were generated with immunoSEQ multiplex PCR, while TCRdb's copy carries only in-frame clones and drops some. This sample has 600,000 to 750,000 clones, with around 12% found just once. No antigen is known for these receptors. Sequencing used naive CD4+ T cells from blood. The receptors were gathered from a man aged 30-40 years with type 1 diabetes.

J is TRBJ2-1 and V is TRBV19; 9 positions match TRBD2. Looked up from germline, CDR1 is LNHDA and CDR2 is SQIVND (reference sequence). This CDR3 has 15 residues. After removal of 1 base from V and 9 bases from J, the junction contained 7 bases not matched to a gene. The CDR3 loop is CASSIALAGTLEQFF. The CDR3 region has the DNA TGTGCCAGTAGTATAGCCCTAGCGGGGACACTTGAGCAGTTCTTC. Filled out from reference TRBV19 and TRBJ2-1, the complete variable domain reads DGGITQSPKYLFRKEGQNVTLSCEQNLNHDAMYWYRQDPGQGLRLIYYSQIVNDFQKGDIAEGYSVSREKKESFPLTVTSAQKNPTAFYLCASSIALAGTLEQFFGPGTRLTVL.

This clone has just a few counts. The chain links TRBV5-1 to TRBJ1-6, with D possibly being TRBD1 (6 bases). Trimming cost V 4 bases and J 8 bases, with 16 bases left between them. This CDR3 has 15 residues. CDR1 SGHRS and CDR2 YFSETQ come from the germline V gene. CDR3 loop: CASSLDRSWDSPLHF. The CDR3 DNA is TGCGCCAGCAGCCTCGACAGGAGTTGGGATTCACCCCTCCACTTT. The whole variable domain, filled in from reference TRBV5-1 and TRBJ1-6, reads KAGVTQTPRYLIKTRGQQVTLSCSPISGHRSVSWYQQTPGQGLQFLFEYFSETQRNKGNFPGRFSGRQFSNSRSEMNVSTLELGDSALYLCASSLDRSWDSPLHFGNGTRLTVT.

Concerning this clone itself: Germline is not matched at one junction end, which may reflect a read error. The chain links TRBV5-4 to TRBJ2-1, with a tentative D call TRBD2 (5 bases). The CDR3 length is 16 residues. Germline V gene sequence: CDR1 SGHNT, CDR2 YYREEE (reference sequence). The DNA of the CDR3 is TGTGCCAGCAGCTTGGATAGGTCTCTAGCCCCAAATGGGCAGTTCTTC. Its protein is CASSLDRSLAPNGQFF.

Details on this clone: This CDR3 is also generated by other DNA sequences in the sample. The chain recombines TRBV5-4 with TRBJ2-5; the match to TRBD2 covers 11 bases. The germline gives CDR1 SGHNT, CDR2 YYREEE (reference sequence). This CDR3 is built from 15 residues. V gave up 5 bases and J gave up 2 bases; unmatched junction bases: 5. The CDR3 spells CASSSRTSGQETQYF. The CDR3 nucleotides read TGTGCCAGCAGTTCACGGACTAGCGGGCAAGAGACCCAGTACTTC. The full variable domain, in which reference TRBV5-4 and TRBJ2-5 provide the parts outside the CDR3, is ETGVTQSPTHLIKTRGQQVTLRCSSQSGHNTVSWYQQALGQGPQFIFQYYREEENGRGNFPPRFSGLQFPNYSSELNVNALELDDSALYLCASSSRTSGQETQYFGPGTRLLVL.

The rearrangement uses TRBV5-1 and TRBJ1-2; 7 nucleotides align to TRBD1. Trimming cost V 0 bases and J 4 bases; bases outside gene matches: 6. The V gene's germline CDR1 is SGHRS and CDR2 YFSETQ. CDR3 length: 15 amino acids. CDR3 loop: CASSLGGQEGYGYTF. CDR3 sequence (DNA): TGCGCCAGCAGCTTGGGAGGACAGGAGGGCTATGGCTACACCTTC.

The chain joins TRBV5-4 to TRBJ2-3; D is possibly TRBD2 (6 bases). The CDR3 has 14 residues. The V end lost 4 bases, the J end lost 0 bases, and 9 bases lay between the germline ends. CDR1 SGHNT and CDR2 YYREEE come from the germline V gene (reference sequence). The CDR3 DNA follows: TGTGCCAGCAGCGGGACTGGTAGCACAGATACGCAGTATTTT. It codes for CASSGTGSTDTQYF.

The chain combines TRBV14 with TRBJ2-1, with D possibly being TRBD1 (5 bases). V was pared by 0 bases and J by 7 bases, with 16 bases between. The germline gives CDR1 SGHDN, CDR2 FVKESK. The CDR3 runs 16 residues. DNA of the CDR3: TGTGCCAGCAGCCAAGATTGGGCCGCAGGGTGGAATGAGCAGTTCTTC. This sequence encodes CASSQDWAAGWNEQFF.

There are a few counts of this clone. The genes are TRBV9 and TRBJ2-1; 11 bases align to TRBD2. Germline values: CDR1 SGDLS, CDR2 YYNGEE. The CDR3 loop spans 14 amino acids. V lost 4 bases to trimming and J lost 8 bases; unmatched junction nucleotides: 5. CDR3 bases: TGTGCCAGCAGCTCGGGACTAGCGGTCTATGAGCAGTTCTTC. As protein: CASSSGLAVYEQFF.

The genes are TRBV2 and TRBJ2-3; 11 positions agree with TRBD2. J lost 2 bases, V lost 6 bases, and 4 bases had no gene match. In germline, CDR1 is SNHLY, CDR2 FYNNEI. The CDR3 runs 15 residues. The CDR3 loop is CASSLAGGFTDTQYF. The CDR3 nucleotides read TGTGCCAGCAGCCTAGCGGGGGGCTTCACAGATACGCAGTATTTT.

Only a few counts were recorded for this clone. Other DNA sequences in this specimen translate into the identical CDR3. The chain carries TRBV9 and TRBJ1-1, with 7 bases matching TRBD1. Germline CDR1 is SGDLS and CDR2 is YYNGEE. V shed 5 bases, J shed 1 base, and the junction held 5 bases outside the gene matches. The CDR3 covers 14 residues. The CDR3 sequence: CASSANRGNTEAFF. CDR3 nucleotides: TGTGCCAGCAGTGCTAACAGGGGGAACACTGAAGCTTTCTTT.

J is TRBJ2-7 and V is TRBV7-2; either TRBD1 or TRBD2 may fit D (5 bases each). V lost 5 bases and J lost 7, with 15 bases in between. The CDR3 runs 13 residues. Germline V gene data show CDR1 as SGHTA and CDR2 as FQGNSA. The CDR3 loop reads CASSLVVGGEQYF. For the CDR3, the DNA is TGTGCCAGCAGCCTAGTGGTTGGGGGAGAGCAGTACTTC.

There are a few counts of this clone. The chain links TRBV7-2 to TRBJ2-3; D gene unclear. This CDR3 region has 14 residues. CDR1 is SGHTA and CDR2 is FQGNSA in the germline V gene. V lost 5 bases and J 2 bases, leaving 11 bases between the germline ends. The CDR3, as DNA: TGTGCCAGCAGCCTAACGGTCACCACAGATACGCAGTATTTT. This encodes CASSLTVTTDTQYF. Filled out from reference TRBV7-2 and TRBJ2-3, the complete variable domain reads GAGVSQSPSNKVTEKGKDVELRCDPISGHTALYWYRQSLGQGLEFLIYFQGNSAPDKSGLPSDRFSAERTGGSVSTLTIQRTQQEDSAVYLCASSLTVTTDTQYFGPGTRLTVL.

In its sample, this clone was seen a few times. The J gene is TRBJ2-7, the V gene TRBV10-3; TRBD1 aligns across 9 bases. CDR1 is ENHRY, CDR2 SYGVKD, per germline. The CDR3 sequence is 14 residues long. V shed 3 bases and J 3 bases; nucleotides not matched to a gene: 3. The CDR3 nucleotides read TGTGCCATCAGTGAAGGGACAGGGCGCTACGAGCAGTACTTC. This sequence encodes CAISEGTGRYEQYF.

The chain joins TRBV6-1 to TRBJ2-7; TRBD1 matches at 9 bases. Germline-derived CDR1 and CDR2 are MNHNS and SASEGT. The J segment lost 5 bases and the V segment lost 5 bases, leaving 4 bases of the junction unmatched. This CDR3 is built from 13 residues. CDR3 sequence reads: CASSPRDRDEQYF. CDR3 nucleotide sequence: TGTGCCAGCAGTCCCCGGGACAGGGACGAGCAGTACTTC.

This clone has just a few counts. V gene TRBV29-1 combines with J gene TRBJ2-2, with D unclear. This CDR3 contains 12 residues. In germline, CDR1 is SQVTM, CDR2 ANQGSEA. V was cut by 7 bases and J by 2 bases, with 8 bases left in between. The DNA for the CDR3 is TGCAGCGCCGCCGGCAACACCGGGGAGCTGTTTTTT. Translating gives CSAAGNTGELFF.

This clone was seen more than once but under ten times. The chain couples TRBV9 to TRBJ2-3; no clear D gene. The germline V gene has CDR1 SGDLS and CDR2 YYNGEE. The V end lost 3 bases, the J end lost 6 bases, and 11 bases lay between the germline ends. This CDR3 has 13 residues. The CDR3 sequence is CASSAGPTDTQYF. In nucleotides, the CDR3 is TGTGCCAGCAGCGCCGGCCCTACCGATACGCAGTATTTT.

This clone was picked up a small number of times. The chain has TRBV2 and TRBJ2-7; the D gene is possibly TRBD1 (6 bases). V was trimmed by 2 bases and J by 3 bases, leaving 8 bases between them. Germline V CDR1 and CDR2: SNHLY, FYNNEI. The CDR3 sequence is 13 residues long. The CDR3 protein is CASSEQGFYEQYF. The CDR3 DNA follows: TGTGCCAGCAGTGAACAGGGGTTCTACGAGCAGTACTTC.

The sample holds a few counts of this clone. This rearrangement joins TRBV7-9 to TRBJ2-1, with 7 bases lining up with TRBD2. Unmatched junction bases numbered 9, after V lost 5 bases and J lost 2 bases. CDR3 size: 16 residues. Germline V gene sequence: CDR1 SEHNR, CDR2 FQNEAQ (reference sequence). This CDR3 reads CASSPDRDYPYNEQFF. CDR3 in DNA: TGTGCCAGCAGCCCGGACCGGGACTACCCCTACAATGAGCAGTTCTTC.

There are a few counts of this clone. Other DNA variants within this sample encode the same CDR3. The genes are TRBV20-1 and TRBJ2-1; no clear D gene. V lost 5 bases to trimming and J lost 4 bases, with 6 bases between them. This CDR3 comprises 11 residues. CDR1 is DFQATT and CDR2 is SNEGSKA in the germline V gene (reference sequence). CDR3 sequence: CSAPKYNEQFF. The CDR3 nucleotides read TGCAGTGCTCCGAAATACAATGAGCAGTTCTTC.